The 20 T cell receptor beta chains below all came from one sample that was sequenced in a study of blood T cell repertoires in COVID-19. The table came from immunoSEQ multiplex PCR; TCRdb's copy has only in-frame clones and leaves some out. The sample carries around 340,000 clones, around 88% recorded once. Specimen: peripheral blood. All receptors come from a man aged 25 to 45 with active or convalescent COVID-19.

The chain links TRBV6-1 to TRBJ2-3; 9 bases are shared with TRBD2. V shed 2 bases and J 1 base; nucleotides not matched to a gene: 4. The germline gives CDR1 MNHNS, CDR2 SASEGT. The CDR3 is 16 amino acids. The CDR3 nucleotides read TGTGCCAGCAGTGAACTTAAGCGGGGGGGCACAGATACGCAGTATTTT. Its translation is CASSELKRGGTDTQYF.

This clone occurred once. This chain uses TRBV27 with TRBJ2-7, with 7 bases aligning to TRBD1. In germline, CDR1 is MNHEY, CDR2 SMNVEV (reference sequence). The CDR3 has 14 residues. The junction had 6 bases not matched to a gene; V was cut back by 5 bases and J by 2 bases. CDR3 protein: CASSLRTGAYEQYF. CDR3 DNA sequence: TGTGCCAGCAGTCTCCGGACAGGTGCCTACGAGCAGTACTTC.

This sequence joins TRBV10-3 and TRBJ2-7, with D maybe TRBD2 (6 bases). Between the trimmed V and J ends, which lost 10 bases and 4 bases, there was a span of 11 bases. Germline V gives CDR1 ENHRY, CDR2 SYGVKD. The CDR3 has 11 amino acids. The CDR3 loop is CATEEGYEQYF. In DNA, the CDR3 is TGTGCCACCGAGGAGGGTTACGAGCAGTACTTC.

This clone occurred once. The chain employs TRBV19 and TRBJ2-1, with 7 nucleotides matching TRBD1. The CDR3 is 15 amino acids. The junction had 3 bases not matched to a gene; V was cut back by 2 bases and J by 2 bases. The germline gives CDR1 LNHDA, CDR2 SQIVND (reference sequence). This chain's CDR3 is CASSIRQGTYNEQFF. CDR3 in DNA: TGTGCCAGTAGTATACGACAGGGAACCTACAATGAGCAGTTCTTC.

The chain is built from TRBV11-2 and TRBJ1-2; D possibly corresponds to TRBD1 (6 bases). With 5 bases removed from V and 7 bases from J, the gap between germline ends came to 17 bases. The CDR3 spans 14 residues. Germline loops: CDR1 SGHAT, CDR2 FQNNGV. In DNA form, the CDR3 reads TGTGCCAGCAGCAGTGCAGGGGTGACTACTGGCTACACCTTC. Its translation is CASSSAGVTTGYTF.

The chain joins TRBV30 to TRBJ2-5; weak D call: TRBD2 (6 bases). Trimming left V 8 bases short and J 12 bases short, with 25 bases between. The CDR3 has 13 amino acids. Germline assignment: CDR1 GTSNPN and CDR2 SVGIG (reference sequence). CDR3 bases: TGTGCCACGGGACGGGACTCACGGGGCCTTAAGTACTTC. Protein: CATGRDSRGLKYF.

The CDR3 DNA reads as TGTGCCAGCAGCTTAACGACGGTGGCGGGAGGGGTTGAGCAGTTCTTC. It codes for CASSLTTVAGGVEQFF. V usage is TRBV2 and J usage is TRBJ2-1, with 9 positions matching TRBD2. Germline V gene data show CDR1 as SNHLY and CDR2 as FYNNEI. This CDR3 spans 16 amino acids. Unmatched junction bases numbered 15, after V lost 6 bases and J lost 9 bases.

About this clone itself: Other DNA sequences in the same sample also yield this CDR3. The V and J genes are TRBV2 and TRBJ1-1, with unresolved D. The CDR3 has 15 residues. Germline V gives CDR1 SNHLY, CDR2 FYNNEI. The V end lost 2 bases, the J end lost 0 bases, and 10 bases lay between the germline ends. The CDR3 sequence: CASSEMSLMNTEAFF. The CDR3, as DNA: TGTGCCAGCAGTGAAATGAGTTTAATGAACACTGAAGCTTTCTTT.

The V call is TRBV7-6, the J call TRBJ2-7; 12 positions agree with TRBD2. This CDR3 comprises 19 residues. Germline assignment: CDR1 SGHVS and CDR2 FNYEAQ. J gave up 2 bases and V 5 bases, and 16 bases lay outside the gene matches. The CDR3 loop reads CASSPGGLAGKGLTYEQYF. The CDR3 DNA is TGTGCCAGCAGCCCGGGGGGACTAGCGGGTAAGGGTCTGACCTACGAGCAGTACTTC.

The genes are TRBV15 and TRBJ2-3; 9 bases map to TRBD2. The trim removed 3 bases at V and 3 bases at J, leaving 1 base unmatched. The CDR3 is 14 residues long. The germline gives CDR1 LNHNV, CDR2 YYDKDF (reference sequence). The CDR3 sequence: CATSSLAGTDTQYF. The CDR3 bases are TGTGCCACCAGCAGTCTAGCGGGGACAGATACGCAGTATTTT.

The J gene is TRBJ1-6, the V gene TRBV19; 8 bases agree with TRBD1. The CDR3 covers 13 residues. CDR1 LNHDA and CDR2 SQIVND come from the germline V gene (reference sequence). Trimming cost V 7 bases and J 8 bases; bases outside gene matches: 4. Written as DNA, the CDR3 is TGTGCCAGTAATTCAGGGGGCGATTCACCCCTCCACTTT. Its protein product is CASNSGGDSPLHF.

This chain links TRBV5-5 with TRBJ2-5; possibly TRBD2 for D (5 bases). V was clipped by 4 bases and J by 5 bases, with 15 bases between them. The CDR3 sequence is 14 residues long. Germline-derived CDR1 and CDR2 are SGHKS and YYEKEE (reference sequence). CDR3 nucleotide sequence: TGTGCCAGCAGCCCGGGGATCCAACGGGAGACCCAGTACTTC. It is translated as CASSPGIQRETQYF.

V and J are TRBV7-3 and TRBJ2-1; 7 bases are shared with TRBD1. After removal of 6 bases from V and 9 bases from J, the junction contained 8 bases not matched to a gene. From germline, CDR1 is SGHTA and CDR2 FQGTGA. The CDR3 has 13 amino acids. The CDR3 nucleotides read TGTGCCAGCAGTCTTGACAGGGAAGGTGAGCAGTTCTTC. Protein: CASSLDREGEQFF.

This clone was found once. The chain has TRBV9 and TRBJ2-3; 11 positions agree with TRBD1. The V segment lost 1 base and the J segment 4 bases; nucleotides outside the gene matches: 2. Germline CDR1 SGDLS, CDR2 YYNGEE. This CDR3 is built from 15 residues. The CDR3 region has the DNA TGTGCCAGCAGCGTAACGGGACAGGGGGCAGATACGCAGTATTTT. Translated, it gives CASSVTGQGADTQYF.

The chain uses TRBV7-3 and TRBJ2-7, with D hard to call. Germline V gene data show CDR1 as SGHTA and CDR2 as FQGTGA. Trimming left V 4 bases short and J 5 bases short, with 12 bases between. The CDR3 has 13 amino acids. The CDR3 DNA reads TGTGCCAGCAGCTCGAGCCCCGAGCACGAGCAGTACTTC. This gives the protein CASSSSPEHEQYF.

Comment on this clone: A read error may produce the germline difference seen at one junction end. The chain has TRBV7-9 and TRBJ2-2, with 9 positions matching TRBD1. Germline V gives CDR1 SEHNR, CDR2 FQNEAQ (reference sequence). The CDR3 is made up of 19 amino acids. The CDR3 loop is CASSSLSRDRVWSTGELFF. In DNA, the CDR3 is TGTGCCAGCAGCTCCCTTTCCCGGGACAGGGTCTGGTCCACCGGGGAGCTGTTCTTT.

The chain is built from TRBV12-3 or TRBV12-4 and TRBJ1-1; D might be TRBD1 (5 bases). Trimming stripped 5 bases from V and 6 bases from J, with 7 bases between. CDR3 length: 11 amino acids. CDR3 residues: CASSRGAEAFF. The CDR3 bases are TGTGCCAGCAGTCGGGGGGCTGAAGCTTTCTTT.

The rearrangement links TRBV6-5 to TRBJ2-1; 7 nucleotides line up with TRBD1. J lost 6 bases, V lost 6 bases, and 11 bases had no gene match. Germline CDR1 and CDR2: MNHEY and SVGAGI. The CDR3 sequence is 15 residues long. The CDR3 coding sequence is TGTGCCAGCAGCCCCGACAGGGTAAGGGGCAATGAGCAGTTCTTC. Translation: CASSPDRVRGNEQFF.

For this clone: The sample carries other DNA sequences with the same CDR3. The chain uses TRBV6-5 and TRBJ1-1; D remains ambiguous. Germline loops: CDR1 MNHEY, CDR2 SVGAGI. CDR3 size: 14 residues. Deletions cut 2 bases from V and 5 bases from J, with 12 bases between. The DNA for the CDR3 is TGTGCCAGCAGTTACCGGGGTGGAAATACTGAAGCTTTCTTT. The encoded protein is CASSYRGGNTEAFF.

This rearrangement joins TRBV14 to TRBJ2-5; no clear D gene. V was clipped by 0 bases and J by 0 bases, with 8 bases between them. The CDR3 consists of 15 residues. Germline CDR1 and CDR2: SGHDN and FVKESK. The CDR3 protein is CASSQDYRNQETQYF. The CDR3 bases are TGTGCCAGCAGCCAAGATTACAGAAACCAAGAGACCCAGTACTTC. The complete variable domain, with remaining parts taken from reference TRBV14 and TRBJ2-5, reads EAGVTQFPSHSVIEKGQTVTLRCDPISGHDNLYWYRRVMGKEIKFLLHFVKESKQDESGMPNNRFLAERTGGTYSTLKVQPAELEDSGVYFCASSQDYRNQETQYFGPGTRLLVL.